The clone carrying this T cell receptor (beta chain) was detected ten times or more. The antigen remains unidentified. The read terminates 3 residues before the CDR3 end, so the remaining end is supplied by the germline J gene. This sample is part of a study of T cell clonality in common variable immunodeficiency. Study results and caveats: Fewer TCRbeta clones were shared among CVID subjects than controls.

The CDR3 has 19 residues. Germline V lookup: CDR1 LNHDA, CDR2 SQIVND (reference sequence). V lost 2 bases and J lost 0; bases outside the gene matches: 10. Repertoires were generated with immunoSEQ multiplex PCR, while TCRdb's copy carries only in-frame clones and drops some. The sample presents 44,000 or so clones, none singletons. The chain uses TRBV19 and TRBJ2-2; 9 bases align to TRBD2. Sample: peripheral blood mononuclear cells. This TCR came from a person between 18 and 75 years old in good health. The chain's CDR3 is CASSIWWLAGLANTGELFF. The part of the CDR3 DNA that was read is TGTGCCAGTAGTATATGGTGGCTAGCGGGGCTCGCGAACACCGGGGAG.